This T cell receptor (beta chain) was obtained from a study of technical replicates of blood from a few donors. Clones were read by immunoSEQ multiplex PCR, and TCRdb kept only the in-frame ones, dropping some. The table lists roughly 68,000 clones, approximately 93% of them singletons. V lost 10 bases to trimming and J lost 10 bases, with 19 bases between them. Germline V lookup: CDR1 MDHEN, CDR2 SYDVKM. CDR3 length: 12 amino acids. Specimen: PBMCs. The receptor was isolated from a human donor in good health. Some clones in this sample may be carry-over from other donors' samples. The chain couples TRBV28 to TRBJ1-2; TRBD1 might be the D (6 bases). CDR3 sequence: CATSGTTTYYTF. As DNA, the CDR3 is TGTGCCACCTCCGGGACAACGACCTACTACACCTTC.